The T cell receptor (beta chain) described here comes from a study of T cell responses to AZD1222 COVID-19 vaccine (dated by TCRdb to about 2021). General notes on the study: A total of around 240 trial participants underwent TCR sequencing, of whom 200 to 220 had received two doses of AZD1222 and 26 had received two doses of the MenACWY control vaccine. Trial participants were enrolled by age into 18-55, 56-69 and 70-plus year subgroups, with roughly 160, 29 and 62 TCR-sequenced participants respectively.

Overall results and qualifications from the work: After two AZD1222 doses, both the breadth and the depth of spike-specific TCRs were significantly higher than at day 0 and than in MenACWY recipients. Epitopes outside the regions mutated in the B.1.351 and B.1.1.7 variants were reportedly recognized by nearly half of the unique spike-specific TCRs. Conclusions about previously exposed vaccinees were limited because only a handful of AZD1222 recipients were SARS-CoV-2 seropositive at baseline. The 56-69-year group was small, and its depth increase did not reach significance, likely because of low power. The vaccine-associated CD4 TCRs covered the entire spike protein, and the dominant responses fell in regions 160-218 and 743-854. Because no day 14 peak-response samples were available, repertoires were characterized only after the peak T cell response. Most participants were white British and females outnumbered males, and the authors suggested that clonal diversity may have been underestimated.

Explained via the paper, the time point label denotes: about 28 days (+/-7) after the second vaccine dose. AZD1222 recipients given second doses at about 4 weeks or at about 12 weeks were pooled, since spike-specific TCR depth and breadth were not found to differ between the two schedules. Samples from vaccinated people were obtained from the UK trials COV001 and COV002, which included a single-blind randomized controlled phase 2/3 trial of AZD1222 (ChAdOx1 nCoV-19) in healthy adults. For TCRbeta chain sequencing, PBMC samples from trial participants were taken at day 0 and at day 28 after the second dose. The CDR3 regions of human TCRbeta chains were analyzed by immunosequencing. The authors processed their data as follows. TCRs in the repertoires were matched against a reference library of SARS-CoV-2-specific TCRs that had been generated with the MIRA antigen-specificity platform. Breadth meant the fraction of unique TCRs that were SARS-CoV-2-associated, whereas depth meant the fraction of total T cells that were SARS-CoV-2-associated. Each spike-specific TCR was assigned to its reactive spike region and to a CD4 or CD8 class using the MIRA data. Log10-transformed breadth and depth values were compared by one-way ANOVA with Sidak's multiple comparisons tests. TCRdb's version of the immuneACCESS table is confined to in-frame rearrangements and falls short of the full clone set. An unresolved V gene accounts for under half of the shortfall where checked; the remainder is of unknown origin. V, J and clone size are those of that table, while D and trimming were read from the DNA. This sample holds 140,000 to 150,000 clones; around 90% were observed only once. The ten largest clonotypes hold 1.5% to 2% of the sample.

V is reduced by 3 bases and J by 5 bases, leaving a spacing of 20 bases between them. Its CDR3 holds 17 amino acids, cysteine through phenylalanine. Only CDR3 DNA is held: 51 bases, read in frame from base 1. Taken from the germline V gene, the CDR1 and CDR2 loops are MDHEN and SYDVKM. About this clone itself: Its cognate antigen has yet to be identified. No base quality values were provided; no much bigger clone lies one nucleotide off.

This receptor chain uses TRBV28 and TRBJ2-1; tentative D gene TRBD1, with 5 bases matching. The input for sequencing was peripheral blood, taken 28 days after the second AZD1222 dose. The sequence came from an adult who received the AZD1222 COVID-19 vaccine. The CDR3 protein is CASSFGGMAGINNEQFF. The sequence in DNA is TGTGCCAGCAGTTTTGGTGGGATGGCAGGGATTAACAATGAGCAGTTCTTC. Beyond the CDR3, the reference TRBV28 and TRBJ2-1 genes provide the residues; the full variable domain reads: DVKVTQSSRYLVKRTGEKVFLECVQDMDHENMFWYRQDPGLGLRLIYFSYDVKMKEKGDIPEGYSVSREKKERFSLILESASTNQTSMYLCASSFGGMAGINNEQFFGPGTRLTVL.